This T cell receptor (beta chain) emerged from a study of blood T cell repertoires in COVID-19. V dropped 7 bases and J dropped 3 bases, with 10 bases sitting between them. The CDR3 runs 12 residues. CDR1 and CDR2 from the germline V gene are MNHEY and SVGAGI. Measured with immunoSEQ multiplex PCR; TCRdb has only the in-frame clones, and not every one. Here the sample spans approximately 140,000 clones, about four fifths being singletons. This chain uses TRBV6-5 with TRBJ2-7, with D perhaps TRBD1 (6 bases). This receptor was taken from a man aged 35 to 55 with active or convalescent COVID-19. The sample was peripheral blood. The DNA of the CDR3 is TGTGCCAGCACAGGGGACAACTACGAGCAGTACTTC. This translates into CASTGDNYEQYF.